These 23 T cell receptor beta chains came from one sample sequenced in a study of CXCR3-negative and CXCR3-positive naive CD8 T cells (dated 2019 in TCRdb). Here is what the overall study found, with its caveats: Compared with CXCR3-negative naive cells, CXCR3-positive naive cells had TRB CDR3s with higher hydrophobicity (lower Kidera factor 4), lower energy, and higher strength and volume indices.

Their antigens are not known. Sequencer: NextSeq 550. The Human TCR Profiling Kit (MiLaboratory) was used to make UMI-labeled 5' RACE TRB cDNA libraries. TCRdb reprocessed the reads and assigns one entry to each CDR3 protein sequence, leaving out DNA. The sample table holds approximately 100,000 distinct CDR3 sequences. In total, the top ten clones hold about 0.34% of the sample. The specimen sequenced was naive CXCR3+ CD8+ T cells from blood. The cell subset or site label on this specimen signifies: CD45RO-CCR7+CD27+CD95- naive CD8+ T cells expressing CXCR3 (TNR3+). These receptors were obtained from a human donor in good health. Some clones in this sample may be carry-over from other donors' samples.

The gene calls are TRBV2 and TRBJ2-5; TCRdb's assignment of TRBD1 cannot be checked, as there is no DNA. The germline V gene has CDR1 SNHLY and CDR2 FYNNEI. This CDR3 comprises 13 residues. The chain's CDR3 is CASSVSGWETQYF.

The rearrangement joins TRBV3-1 to TRBJ2-7; the D gene TCRdb calls, TRBD1, cannot be checked with no DNA. Germline CDR1 and CDR2: LGHDT and YNNKEL (reference sequence). This CDR3 is 17 amino acids long. The CDR3 loop is CASSQGWTGRSSYEQYF.

The CDR3 sequence: CAISPTPDYGYTF. This sequence joins TRBV6-6 and TRBJ1-2. This CDR3 comprises 13 residues. Germline loops: CDR1 MNHNY, CDR2 SVGAGI (reference sequence).

This chain links TRBV7-9 with TRBJ1-1. CDR3 length: 11 residues. Germline CDR1 and CDR2: SEHNR and FQNEAQ (reference sequence). This CDR3 is CASSFIPEAFF.

This chain uses TRBV29-1 with TRBJ2-1; TCRdb's D gene call, TRBD1, goes unchecked for lack of DNA. The CDR3 loop spans 15 amino acids. CDR1 is SQVTM, CDR2 ANQGSEA, per germline. The CDR3 spells CSVDPGTLRGNEQFF.

The chain recombines TRBV7-8 with TRBJ1-5; TCRdb returns TRBD1, unconfirmable since there is no DNA. From germline, CDR1 is SGHVS and CDR2 FQNEAQ. The length of the CDR3 is 16 residues. CDR3 region: CASSLAGDRGNQPQHF.

The chain uses TRBV7-6 and TRBJ1-6. The CDR3 is 12 residues long. Germline CDR1 SGHVS, CDR2 FNYEAQ. CDR3 residues: CASSPENSPLHF. Complete variable domain (other parts from reference TRBV7-6 and TRBJ1-6): GAGVSQSPRYKVTKRGQDVALRCDPISGHVSLYWYRQALGQGPEFLTYFNYEAQQDKSGLPNDRFSAERPEGSISTLTIQRTEQRDSAMYRCASSPENSPLHFGNGTRLTVT.

The gene calls are TRBV27 and TRBJ2-3; TCRdb outputs TRBD1, but without DNA this stays unchecked. Germline V gives CDR1 MNHEY, CDR2 SMNVEV (reference sequence). The length of the CDR3 is 17 residues. The CDR3 sequence: CASSSLLPTGSADTQYF.

The V call is TRBV28, the J call TRBJ1-6; the D call from TCRdb, TRBD1, cannot be confirmed without DNA. The germline V gene encodes CDR1 MDHEN and CDR2 SYDVKM. The CDR3 is 14 amino acids. CDR3 protein: CASRHRGAYSPLHF.

The chain combines TRBV20-1 with TRBJ2-7; TCRdb's D call of TRBD2 is untestable without DNA. The V gene's germline CDR1 is DFQATT and CDR2 SNEGSKA (reference sequence). The CDR3 runs 14 residues. The chain's CDR3 is CSAPKPDLDYEQYF.

This chain connects TRBV7-2 to TRBJ2-7. The CDR3 sequence is 14 residues long. CDR1 is SGHTA, CDR2 FQGNSA, per germline. CDR3 sequence: CASSISVRTYEQYF.

The V call is TRBV19, the J call TRBJ2-7; TCRdb's assignment of TRBD2 cannot be checked, as there is no DNA. CDR3 size: 14 residues. From germline, CDR1 is LNHDA and CDR2 SQIVND (reference sequence). This CDR3 is CASSAGLGAYEQYF.

CDR3 sequence: CASRGLAGGTDTQYF. The chain employs TRBV6-6 and TRBJ2-3; TCRdb gives TRBD2 as the D gene, but with no DNA this cannot be confirmed. Germline-derived CDR1 and CDR2 are MNHNY and SVGAGI (reference sequence). The CDR3 has 15 residues.

The chain links TRBV7-6 to TRBJ2-7; TCRdb's D call, TRBD2, is unchecked because there is no DNA. The CDR3 contains 15 residues. Germline lookup yields CDR1 SGHVS and CDR2 FNYEAQ. The chain's CDR3 is CASSLEASGSYEQYF.

The chain is built from TRBV18 and TRBJ1-2. The CDR3 totals 18 residues. Germline V lookup: CDR1 KGHSH, CDR2 LQKENI. The CDR3 loop reads CASSPSGGPGTTSYGYTF. Together with reference TRBV18 and TRBJ1-2, the CDR3 gives the full variable domain: NAGVMQNPRHLVRRRGQEARLRCSPMKGHSHVYWYRQLPEEGLKFMVYLQKENIIDESGMPKERFSAEFPKEGPSILRIQQVVRGDSAAYFCASSPSGGPGTTSYGYTFGSGTRLTVV.

The chain joins TRBV7-6 to TRBJ2-1; TCRdb returns TRBD1, unconfirmable since there is no DNA. CDR1 and CDR2 from the germline V gene are SGHVS and FNYEAQ. This CDR3 has 14 amino acids. CDR3 residues: CASSLAGPGNEQFF.

The chain is built from TRBV12-3 or TRBV12-4 and TRBJ2-1; the TCRdb call, TRBD1, lacks DNA for checking. The CDR3 contains 16 residues. The CDR3 protein is CASSWGSETGYNEQFF.

The rearrangement uses TRBV7-8 and TRBJ2-1. The CDR3 spans 13 residues. In germline, CDR1 is SGHVS, CDR2 FQNEAQ. The CDR3 sequence is CASSPSAGGNQFF.

The chain uses TRBV7-7 and TRBJ2-2; TCRdb returns TRBD2, unconfirmable since there is no DNA. The CDR3 sequence is 16 residues long. The germline CDR1 and CDR2 sequences are SSHAT and FNYEAQ (reference sequence). The CDR3: CASSLVSGLGIGELFF.

The rearrangement links TRBV11-1 to TRBJ2-1; TCRdb's D gene call, TRBD2, goes unchecked for lack of DNA. The CDR3 runs to 15 residues. Per germline, CDR1 SGHAT and CDR2 FQDESV (reference sequence). CDR3 sequence: CASSLGVVRDNEQFF.

This rearrangement joins TRBV29-1 to TRBJ2-2; TCRdb picks TRBD1, but there is no DNA to check that call. The CDR3 consists of 13 residues. CDR1 and CDR2 from the germline V gene are SQVTM and ANQGSEA. CDR3 protein: CSGTGSNTGELFF.

The V and J genes are TRBV28 and TRBJ2-7; the TRBD2 assignment by TCRdb is unverifiable without DNA. Germline CDR1 MDHEN, CDR2 SYDVKM. The CDR3 is made up of 15 amino acids. The CDR3 here is CASSSGTSGIYEQYF.

The chain uses TRBV29-1 and TRBJ1-2; TCRdb proposes TRBD1, but this gene call is untestable without DNA. The CDR3 loop spans 13 amino acids. Per germline, CDR1 SQVTM and CDR2 ANQGSEA. The CDR3 sequence: CSARDTDNYGYTF.